These 16 T cell receptor beta chains came from one sample sequenced in a study of blood T cell repertoires in COVID-19. Assay: immunoSEQ multiplex PCR; the TCRdb copy retains only in-frame clones and omits some. The sample has 390,000 or so clones, approximately 92% seen once. Sequencing input: PBMCs or T cells enriched from blood (not recorded which). These receptor sequences come from a man aged 18 to 30 who had recovered from COVID-19.

The rearrangement joins TRBV29-1 to TRBJ1-4, with 9 bases fitting TRBD1. Germline CDR1 is SQVTM and CDR2 is ANQGSEA. The CDR3 is made up of 17 amino acids. J lost 0 bases, V lost 2 bases, and 7 bases had no gene match. CDR3 amino acids: CSVEWGDRDPTNEKLFF. Written as DNA, the CDR3 is TGCAGCGTTGAATGGGGGGACAGGGATCCAACTAATGAAAAACTGTTTTTT.

This clone was counted a single time. This CDR3 reads CASSFAGEGLYTF. CDR3 bases: TGTGCCAGCAGTTTTGCAGGCGAAGGTCTCTACACCTTC. This chain connects TRBV12-3 or TRBV12-4 to TRBJ1-2; D ambiguous. V lost 3 bases, J lost 10 bases, and 15 bases lay in between. The CDR3 spans 13 residues.

This clone has only one observation. This sequence joins TRBV6-2 or TRBV6-3 and TRBJ2-5; D is perhaps TRBD2 (6 bases). The V end was cut by 6 bases, the J end by 4 bases, with 12 bases between. Germline loops: CDR1 MNHEY, CDR2 SVGEGT. The CDR3 contains 13 residues. The CDR3 coding sequence is TGTGCCAGCAGCCCGGGAGTTGGAGAGACCCAGTACTTC. It is translated as CASSPGVGETQYF.

This clone was observed a single time. The chain employs TRBV7-2 and TRBJ2-5; D perhaps matches TRBD2 (7 bases). V was pared by 4 bases and J by 1 base, with 13 bases between. Germline-derived CDR1 and CDR2 are SGHTA and FQGNSA. The CDR3 sequence is 15 residues long. CDR3 DNA sequence: TGTGCCAGCAGCTCCCAGAGGGGGGGCCAAGAGACCCAGTACTTC. It yields the protein CASSSQRGGQETQYF.

This clone appeared a single time. This sequence joins TRBV5-4 and TRBJ2-1, with 10 bases fitting TRBD2. Trimming at V came to 4 bases and at J to 6 bases, leaving 10 bases not matched to a gene. The germline V gene encodes CDR1 SGHNT and CDR2 YYREEE (reference sequence). This CDR3 contains 16 residues. The CDR3 is CASSARTSGASNEQFF. The CDR3 DNA follows: TGTGCCAGCAGCGCCCGTACTAGCGGGGCCTCCAATGAGCAGTTCTTC.

The rearrangement joins TRBV12-3 or TRBV12-4 to TRBJ2-1, with a possible D match to TRBD1 (6 bases). The CDR3 is made up of 13 amino acids. V shed 4 bases and J shed 10 bases, with 14 bases lying between them. The CDR3 nucleotides read TGTGCCAGCAGTTCAGAACAGGGTTTGGAGCAGTTCTTC. Translated, it gives CASSSEQGLEQFF.

This clone was seen a handful of times. The V and J genes are TRBV5-1 and TRBJ2-7; no definite D call. Trimming shortened V by 0 bases and J by 2 bases, and 9 bases separated the two germline ends. This CDR3 has 14 residues. Per germline, CDR1 SGHRS and CDR2 YFSETQ. The CDR3 DNA reads as TGCGCCAGCAGCTTGGACGTAGATACCTACGAGCAGTACTTC. As protein: CASSLDVDTYEQYF.

V and J are TRBV3-1 (or the pseudogene TRBV3-2) and TRBJ1-1; the D gene is possibly TRBD1 (5 bases). Germline CDR1 is LGHDT and CDR2 is YNNKEL (reference sequence). The length of the CDR3 is 11 residues. Deletions cut 4 bases from V and 10 bases from J, with 10 bases between. As DNA, the CDR3 is TGTGCCAGCAGCCGTGACAGAGGAGCTTTCTTT. Its translation: CASSRDRGAFF.

CDR3 nucleotide sequence: TGTGCCAGCAGACGCCTGACAGGTGGATTATTAGGTTCACCCCTCCACTTT. Protein product: CASRRLTGGLLGSPLHF. This chain uses TRBV3-1 (or the pseudogene TRBV3-2) with TRBJ1-6, with D maybe TRBD1 (6 bases). Deletions cut 6 bases from V and 9 bases from J, with 24 bases between. Germline-derived CDR1 and CDR2 are LGHDT and YNNKEL (reference sequence). The CDR3 is 17 residues long.

The chain uses TRBV28 and TRBJ1-5; maybe TRBD1 (6 bases). The CDR3 totals 14 residues. Looked up from germline, CDR1 is MDHEN and CDR2 is SYDVKM. Trimming took 7 bases from V and 8 from J, leaving 18 bases between them. In DNA form, the CDR3 reads TGTGCCAGCAAAAGTGGGGGGGCCGTTGAGCCCCAGCATTTT. Translated, it gives CASKSGGAVEPQHF.

The J gene is TRBJ2-6, the V gene TRBV27, with 7 bases that match TRBD1. The CDR3 sequence is 17 residues long. Trimming removed 8 bases from V and 0 bases from J; junction bases left unmatched: 10. The V gene's germline CDR1 is MNHEY and CDR2 SMNVEV (reference sequence). CDR3: CASGRDSLGSGANVLTF. In DNA, the CDR3 is TGTGCCAGCGGACGGGACAGCCTGGGCTCTGGGGCCAACGTCCTGACTTTC.

This clone came up a few times. J is TRBJ2-2 and V is TRBV6-6; tentative D call: TRBD2 (5 bases). Trimming left V 2 bases short and J 5 bases short, with 9 bases between. From germline, CDR1 is MNHNY and CDR2 SVGAGI (reference sequence). The CDR3 contains 14 residues. The DNA of the CDR3 is TGTGCCAGCAGTTACGGAACGGGGACCGGGGAGCTGTTTTTT. It yields the protein CASSYGTGTGELFF.

The chain has TRBV6-5 and TRBJ1-3; no clear D gene. Germline CDR1 and CDR2: MNHEY and SVGAGI. Trimming cost V 6 bases and J 4 bases, with 13 bases left between them. The CDR3 consists of 14 residues. CDR3 amino acids: CASSPGRGGNTIYF. The CDR3 DNA reads as TGTGCCAGCAGCCCCGGGCGAGGGGGAAACACCATATATTTT.

The chain uses TRBV13 and TRBJ2-7; 8 positions agree with TRBD1. V lost 0 bases to trimming and J lost 5 bases; unmatched junction nucleotides: 3. Germline CDR1 reads PRHDT; CDR2 reads FYEKMQ (reference sequence). This CDR3 contains 14 residues. The CDR3 DNA is TGTGCCAGCAGCTTAGGCAGGGGGCTCGACGAGCAGTACTTC. It translates to CASSLGRGLDEQYF.

The chain joins TRBV5-1 to TRBJ2-1; 7 bases map to TRBD1. The CDR3 is 15 residues long. With V trimmed by 6 bases and J by 2 bases, 8 bases remained unmatched. Germline-derived CDR1 and CDR2 are SGHRS and YFSETQ. CDR3 sequence reads: CASTAQGDPYNEQFF. The CDR3 coding sequence is TGCGCCAGCACCGCCCAGGGGGACCCCTACAATGAGCAGTTCTTC.

The J gene is TRBJ1-2, the V gene TRBV18; 8 bases are a match to TRBD1. Germline trimming cut 5 bases from V and 2 bases from J; bases unmatched to any gene: 4. The CDR3 is 14 amino acids. Germline lookup yields CDR1 KGHSH and CDR2 LQKENI. CDR3 sequence (DNA): TGTGCCAGCTCATCCGACAGGGGCAACTATGGCTACACCTTC. This codes for CASSSDRGNYGYTF.